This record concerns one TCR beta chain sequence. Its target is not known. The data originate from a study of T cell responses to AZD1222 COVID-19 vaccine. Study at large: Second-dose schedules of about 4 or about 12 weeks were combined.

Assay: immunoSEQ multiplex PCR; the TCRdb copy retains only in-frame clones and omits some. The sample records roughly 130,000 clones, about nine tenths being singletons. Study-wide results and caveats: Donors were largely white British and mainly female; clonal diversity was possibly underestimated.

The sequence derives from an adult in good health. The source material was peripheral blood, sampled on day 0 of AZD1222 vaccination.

The CDR3 reads CASSLQDTGELFF. CDR3 DNA sequence: TGTGCCAGCAGCTTACAGGACACCGGGGAGCTGTTTTTT. The gene calls are TRBV5-5 and TRBJ2-2, with D possibly matching TRBD1 (5 bases). Germline CDR1 is SGHKS and CDR2 is YYEKEE (reference sequence). Between the trimmed V and J ends, which lost 2 bases and 3 bases, there was a span of 5 bases. This CDR3 has 13 amino acids.